The clone carrying this T cell receptor (beta chain) was detected only once. This sample is part of a study of shared clonotypes between healthy human individuals. Germline CDR1 and CDR2: SGHTA and FQGTGA. V lost 5 bases, J lost 7 bases, and 15 bases lay in between. The CDR3 contains 15 residues. Some 32,000 T cell genomes, or approximately 190 ng DNA, went into the sorted-subset replicate PCRs. The method was immunoSEQ multiplex PCR; TCRdb's version includes in-frame clones alone and lacks a portion of them. The data show around 750,000 clones, with 74% seen just once and 1.5% to 2% held by the top ten.

The chain combines TRBV7-3 with TRBJ1-6, with a weak D call TRBD1 (6 bases). The TCR sequence derives from a woman aged 25 to 45 in good health. The specimen sequenced was memory CD4+ T cells sorted from blood. As for subset: CD45RA-negative fraction. The CDR3 reads CASSKNRVGNSPLHF. CDR3 DNA sequence: TGTGCCAGCAGCAAGAACAGGGTTGGGAATTCACCCCTCCACTTT.